These 21 T cell receptor beta chains were sequenced from one sample in a study of identical twins. TCRdb processed the 5' RACE reads anew with MiXCR; each CDR3 protein has one entry. The data show 500,000 to 550,000 distinct CDR3 sequences, about 22% seen once. The same data also contributed to another study, on yellow fever vaccine responses in identical twins.

The sample consisted of CD4+ T cells sorted from blood. The receptors shown here come from a woman in her late teens or twenties in good health.

This clonotype has a handful of counts. The chain carries TRBV29-1 and TRBJ1-2; 7 bases are a match to TRBD1. The length of the CDR3 is 14 residues. J lost 0 bases, V lost 8 bases, and 9 bases had no gene match. The germline V gene encodes CDR1 SQVTM and CDR2 ANQGSEA. CDR3 sequence: CSTKGTEANYGYTF. The CDR3 DNA is TGCAGCACAAAAGGGACAGAAGCTAACTATGGCTACACCTTC.

This clonotype was counted only a few times. The genes are TRBV10-3 and TRBJ2-1; 10 nucleotides align to TRBD2. The CDR3 totals 17 residues. Per the germline V gene, CDR1 is ENHRY and CDR2 is SYGVKD. Trimming at V came to 4 bases and at J to 4 bases, leaving 10 bases not matched to a gene. This CDR3 reads CAISGPSTSGTYNEQFF. The DNA of the CDR3 is TGTGCCATCAGTGGACCTTCAACTAGCGGGACATACAATGAGCAGTTCTTC.

The chain combines TRBV29-1 with TRBJ2-1; D is uncertain. With 5 bases removed from V and 8 bases from J, the gap between germline ends came to 19 bases. Germline V lookup: CDR1 SQVTM, CDR2 ANQGSEA. This CDR3 spans 14 amino acids. The CDR3 DNA sequence: TGCAGCGTTTCAGCTCGGATCCTCGGTGATGAGCAGTTCTTC. It encodes CSVSARILGDEQFF.

The rearrangement joins TRBV7-2 to TRBJ2-2; a possible D gene is TRBD1 (5 bases). This CDR3 comprises 15 residues. The V end lost 5 bases, the J end lost 4 bases, and 14 bases lay between the germline ends. Germline CDR1 is SGHTA and CDR2 is FQGNSA. CDR3 bases: TGTGCCAGCAGCCCAAGGACATTTGGCACCGGGGAGCTGTTTTTT. This codes for CASSPRTFGTGELFF.

This clonotype turned up a few times. V is TRBV6-2 or TRBV6-3 and J is TRBJ2-4; 8 bases map to TRBD2. Per germline, CDR1 MNHEY and CDR2 SVGEGT. This CDR3 is built from 16 residues. V shed 2 bases, J shed 1 base, and the junction held 4 bases outside the gene matches. DNA for the CDR3: TGTGCCAGCAGTTACGGGGAGCGGGAGGCCAAAAACATTCAGTACTTC. Its translation is CASSYGEREAKNIQYF.

This clonotype was counted once. The rearrangement joins TRBV28 to TRBJ2-2; 7 positions agree with TRBD2. The germline V gene encodes CDR1 MDHEN and CDR2 SYDVKM. V shed 6 bases, J shed 5 bases, and the junction held 9 bases outside the gene matches. The CDR3 has 15 amino acids. This chain's CDR3 is CASRPGGWETGELFF. The CDR3 DNA reads as TGTGCCAGCAGACCGGGGGGATGGGAAACCGGGGAGCTGTTTTTT.

In this sample, this clonotype turned up a few times. The chain combines TRBV10-3 with TRBJ2-5; 11 bases agree with TRBD2. CDR1 and CDR2 from the germline V gene are ENHRY and SYGVKD. Trimming took 4 bases from V and 1 from J; bases not matched to a gene: 2. CDR3 length equals 15 residues. CDR3 in DNA: TGTGCCATCAGTGGAGGGACTAGCGGCCAAGAGACCCAGTACTTC. This encodes CAISGGTSGQETQYF.

The V gene is TRBV5-1, the J gene TRBJ2-1; 12 nucleotides match TRBD2. Trimming took 3 bases from V and 4 from J; bases not matched to a gene: 8. Germline-derived CDR1 and CDR2 are SGHRS and YFSETQ. This CDR3 is built from 17 residues. The CDR3 sequence: CASSSPTSGGLYNEQFF. The CDR3 DNA reads TGCGCCAGCAGCTCACCTACTAGCGGGGGGCTGTACAATGAGCAGTTCTTC.

DNA for the CDR3: TGTGCCAGCAGCTTAGCGATGGGACTAGCGGGAGTCAAAACAGATACGCAGTATTTT. Encoded protein: CASSLAMGLAGVKTDTQYF. The chain joins TRBV7-2 to TRBJ2-3, with 14 bases aligning to TRBD2. This CDR3 is built from 19 residues. The V and J ends lost 0 bases and 3 bases, in that order; junction bases with no gene match: 8. CDR1 SGHTA and CDR2 FQGNSA come from the germline V gene.

This clonotype was picked up a small number of times. The chain is built from TRBV4-1 and TRBJ2-1; 8 nucleotides line up with TRBD1. The CDR3 totals 18 residues. With V trimmed by 0 bases and J by 6 bases, 13 bases remained unmatched. Germline CDR1 reads MGHRA; CDR2 reads YSYEKL. The DNA of the CDR3 is TGCGCCAGCAGCCAAGAGAGTGGGCGACAGGGGTCCGGCAATGAGCAGTTCTTC. Its translation is CASSQESGRQGSGNEQFF.

The V and J genes are TRBV11-2 and TRBJ2-4; D tentatively fits TRBD1 or TRBD2 (7 bases each). The V gene lost 6 bases and the J gene lost 2 bases, with 11 bases spanning the gap. In germline, CDR1 is SGHAT, CDR2 FQNNGV. This CDR3 is built from 14 residues. The CDR3 protein is CASRQGGSKNIQYF. The CDR3 DNA is TGTGCCAGCAGGCAGGGGGGGTCCAAAAACATTCAGTACTTC.

The gene calls are TRBV5-6 and TRBJ2-1; 11 nucleotides align to TRBD2. Germline values: CDR1 SGHDT, CDR2 YYEEEE. CDR3 length: 19 residues. V gave up 4 bases and J gave up 8 bases; unmatched junction bases: 20. Here the CDR3 DNA reads TGTGCCAGCAGCCAACTGGATAGCGGGGGGGCCTGGACGTACGATGAGCAGTTCTTC. This codes for CASSQLDSGGAWTYDEQFF.

This clonotype showed up just a few times. V usage is TRBV11-1 and J usage is TRBJ2-3; D remains ambiguous. The V end lost 4 bases, the J end lost 2 bases, and 25 bases lay between the germline ends. The V gene's germline CDR1 is SGHAT and CDR2 FQDESV (reference sequence). This CDR3 contains 19 residues. The CDR3 reads CASSSYTRTAHSVTDTQYF. The CDR3 DNA reads TGTGCCAGCAGCTCCTACACTCGGACGGCGCATAGTGTCACAGATACGCAGTATTTT.

This clonotype was recorded only once. V usage is TRBV18 and J usage is TRBJ2-5; no reliable D call. Trimming took 3 bases from V and 5 from J, leaving 7 bases between them. Germline CDR1 and CDR2: KGHSH and LQKENI. The length of the CDR3 is 12 residues. In DNA form, the CDR3 reads TGTGCCAGCTCACCCGGGTGGGAGACCCAGTACTTC. It translates to CASSPGWETQYF.

This chain links TRBV20-1 with TRBJ2-1; tentative D call: TRBD1 (5 bases). Germline V lookup: CDR1 DFQATT, CDR2 SNEGSKA (reference sequence). Trimming took 2 bases from V and 4 from J, leaving 9 bases between them. This CDR3 comprises 13 residues. The CDR3 DNA is TGCAGTGCTAGAAAAAGACAGTACAATGAGCAGTTCTTC. Translated: CSARKRQYNEQFF.

V gene TRBV5-6 combines with J gene TRBJ1-2; no reliable D call. Germline V CDR1 and CDR2: SGHDT, YYEEEE. The V end lost 4 bases, the J end lost 5 bases, and 18 bases lay between the germline ends. The CDR3 loop spans 15 amino acids. The CDR3 spells CASSHRLTTFYGYTF. The DNA of the CDR3 is TGTGCCAGCAGCCACAGACTGACAACCTTTTATGGCTACACCTTC. The full variable domain, completed using reference TRBV5-6 and TRBJ1-2, is DAGVTQSPTHLIKTRGQQVTLRCSPKSGHDTVSWYQQALGQGPQFIFQYYEEEERQRGNFPDRFSGHQFPNYSSELNVNALLLGDSALYLCASSHRLTTFYGYTFGSGTRLTVV.

The sample holds a few counts of this clonotype. The chain uses TRBV20-1 and TRBJ1-6; 10 bases line up with TRBD1. CDR3 size: 15 residues. CDR1 and CDR2 from the germline V gene are DFQATT and SNEGSKA (reference sequence). The CDR3 loop reads CGASAGTGVGSPLHF. The CDR3 nucleotides read TGCGGGGCCTCGGCCGGGACAGGGGTGGGATCACCCCTCCACTTT.

V is TRBV7-9 and J is TRBJ2-4; D unclear. The CDR3 is made up of 14 amino acids. CDR1 is SEHNR and CDR2 is FQNEAQ in the germline V gene (reference sequence). V was cut by 5 bases and J by 1 base, with 9 bases left in between. The CDR3 nucleotides read TGTGCCAGCAGCCAACCCGAGGCCAAAAACATTCAGTACTTC. Protein sequence: CASSQPEAKNIQYF.

This clonotype was counted a few times. V and J are TRBV4-1 and TRBJ1-2; D gene unclear. The V end was cut by 1 base, the J end by 8 bases, with 20 bases between. Germline loops: CDR1 MGHRA, CDR2 YSYEKL. The CDR3 spans 16 residues. CDR3 nucleotide sequence: TGCGCCAGCAGCCAAGTCCCTAGACGGGAGGTAGGAGGCTACACCTTC. Translating gives CASSQVPRREVGGYTF.

This clonotype has just a few counts. V and J are TRBV29-1 and TRBJ2-3; TRBD2 aligns across 14 bases. CDR3 length: 15 residues. V was clipped by 4 bases and J by 6 bases; unmatched bases: 6. Germline CDR1 is SQVTM and CDR2 is ANQGSEA. CDR3 bases: TGCAGCGTTGCCGGACTAGCGGGAGGACGGGATACGCAGTATTTT. Its protein product is CSVAGLAGGRDTQYF.

V and J are TRBV12-3 or TRBV12-4 and TRBJ2-3; D unresolved. The CDR3 has 15 amino acids. Trimming removed 3 bases at V and 4 bases at J, with 14 bases between. Here the CDR3 DNA reads TGTGCCAGCAGTTTCTTGAGCACCCAAGCAGATACGCAGTATTTT. It translates to CASSFLSTQADTQYF.